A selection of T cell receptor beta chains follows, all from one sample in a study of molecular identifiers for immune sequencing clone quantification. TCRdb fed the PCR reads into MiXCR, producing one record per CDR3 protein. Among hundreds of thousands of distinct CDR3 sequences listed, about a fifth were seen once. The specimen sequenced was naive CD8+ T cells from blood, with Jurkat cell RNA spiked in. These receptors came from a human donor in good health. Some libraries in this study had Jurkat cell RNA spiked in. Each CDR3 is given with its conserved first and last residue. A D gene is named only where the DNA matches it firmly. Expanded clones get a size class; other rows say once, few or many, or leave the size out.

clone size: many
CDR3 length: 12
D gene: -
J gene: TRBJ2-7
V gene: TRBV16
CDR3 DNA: TGTGCCAGCAGCCAATGGGCCTACGAGCAGTACTTC
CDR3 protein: CASSQWAYEQYF

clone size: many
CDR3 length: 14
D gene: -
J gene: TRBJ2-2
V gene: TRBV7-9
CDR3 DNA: TGTGCCAGCAGCGCTCCCTTGAACACCGGGGAGCTGTTTTTT
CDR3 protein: CASSAPLNTGELFF

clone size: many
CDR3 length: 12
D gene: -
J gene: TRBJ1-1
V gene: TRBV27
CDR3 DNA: TGTGCCAGCAGTTTCTTGGGGGGCGAAGCTTTCTTT
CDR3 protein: CASSFLGGEAFF

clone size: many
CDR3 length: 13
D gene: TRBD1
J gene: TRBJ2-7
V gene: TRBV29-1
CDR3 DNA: TGCAGCGTGGGCGGGTTACAGGGGGACGAGCAGTACTTC
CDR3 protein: CSVGGLQGDEQYF

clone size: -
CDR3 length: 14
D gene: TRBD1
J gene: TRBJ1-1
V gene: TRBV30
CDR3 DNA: TGTGCCTGGAGCACCGGGACAGGGAACACTGAAGCTTTCTTT
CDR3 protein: CAWSTGTGNTEAFF

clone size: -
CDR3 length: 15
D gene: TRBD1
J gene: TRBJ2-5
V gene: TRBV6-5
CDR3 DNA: TGTGCAGCAGTTACCCGGGACAGGGCGCAAGAGACCCAGTACTTC
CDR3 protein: CAAVTRDRAQETQYF

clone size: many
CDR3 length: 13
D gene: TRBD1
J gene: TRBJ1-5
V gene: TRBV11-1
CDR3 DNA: TGTGCCAGCAGCTCGACCGCGGACAGGGTCCAGCATTTT
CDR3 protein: CASSSTADRVQHF

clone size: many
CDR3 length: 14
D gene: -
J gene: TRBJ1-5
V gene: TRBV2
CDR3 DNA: TGTGCCAGCAGTGAACAGCTTAGCAATCAGCCCCAGCATTTT
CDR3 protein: CASSEQLSNQPQHF

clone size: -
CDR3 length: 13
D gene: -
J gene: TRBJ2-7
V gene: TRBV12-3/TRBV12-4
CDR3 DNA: TGTGCCAGCAGTCACGGGTCCGCCTACGAGCAGTACTTC
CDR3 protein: CASSHGSAYEQYF

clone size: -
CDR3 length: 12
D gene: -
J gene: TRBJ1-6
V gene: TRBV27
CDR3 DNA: TGTGCCAGCAGTGGGGTTAATTCACCCCTCCACTTT
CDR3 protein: CASSGVNSPLHF

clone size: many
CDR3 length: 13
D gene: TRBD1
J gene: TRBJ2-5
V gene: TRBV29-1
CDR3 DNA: TGCAGCGCGAATGGACAGGCCGGGGAGACCCAGTACTTC
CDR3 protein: CSANGQAGETQYF

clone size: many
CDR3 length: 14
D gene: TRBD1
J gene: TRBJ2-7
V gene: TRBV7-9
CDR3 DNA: TGTGCCAGCAGCCGAGGACAGGGGCCCTACGAGCAGTACTTC
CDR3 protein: CASSRGQGPYEQYF

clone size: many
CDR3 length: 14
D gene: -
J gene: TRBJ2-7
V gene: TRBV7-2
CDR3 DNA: TGTGCCAGCAGCTTGGGGACACAAGGGTACGAGCAGTACTTC
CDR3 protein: CASSLGTQGYEQYF

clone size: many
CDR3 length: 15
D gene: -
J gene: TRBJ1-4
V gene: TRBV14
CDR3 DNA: TGTGCCAGCAGCCTTGGGGCAGCGGTAAATGAAAAACTGTTTTTT
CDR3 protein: CASSLGAAVNEKLFF

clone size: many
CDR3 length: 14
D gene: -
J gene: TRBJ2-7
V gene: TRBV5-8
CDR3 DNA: TGTGCCAGCAGCGCCGGGACGGCTGCCTACGAGCAGTACTTC
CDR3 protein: CASSAGTAAYEQYF

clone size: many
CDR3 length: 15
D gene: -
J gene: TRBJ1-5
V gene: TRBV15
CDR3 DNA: TGTGCCACCAGCAGAGATTTGGGGTCGGGTCAGCCCCAGCATTTT
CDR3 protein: CATSRDLGSGQPQHF

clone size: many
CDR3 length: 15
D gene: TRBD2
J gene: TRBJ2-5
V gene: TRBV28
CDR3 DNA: TGTGCCAGCAGTCAGCGGGACTCCCACCAAGAGACCCAGTACTTC
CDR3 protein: CASSQRDSHQETQYF

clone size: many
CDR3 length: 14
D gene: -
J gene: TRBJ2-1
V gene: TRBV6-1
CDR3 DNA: TGTGCCAGCAGTGAAGTTCTTTCCTACAATGAGCAGTTCTTC
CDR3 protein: CASSEVLSYNEQFF

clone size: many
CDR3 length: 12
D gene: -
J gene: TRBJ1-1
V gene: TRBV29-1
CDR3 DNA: TGCAGCGTCCTCCTCCTTGGGGGTGAAGCTTTCTTT
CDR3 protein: CSVLLLGGEAFF

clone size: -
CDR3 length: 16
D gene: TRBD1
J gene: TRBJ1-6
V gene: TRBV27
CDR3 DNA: TGTGCCAGCAGTCTGCAATCGACAGGGGGTAATTCACCCCTCCACTTT
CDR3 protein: CASSLQSTGGNSPLHF

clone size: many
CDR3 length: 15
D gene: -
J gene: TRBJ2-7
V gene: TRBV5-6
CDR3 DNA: TGTGCCAGCAGCTTGGGGTGGCAGGGCCCCTACGAGCAGTACTTC
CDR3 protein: CASSLGWQGPYEQYF

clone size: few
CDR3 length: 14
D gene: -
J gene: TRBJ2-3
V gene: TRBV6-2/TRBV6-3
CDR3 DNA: TGTGCCAGCAGTTACTGGCTGGGGGGAGATACGCAGTATTTT
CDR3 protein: CASSYWLGGDTQYF

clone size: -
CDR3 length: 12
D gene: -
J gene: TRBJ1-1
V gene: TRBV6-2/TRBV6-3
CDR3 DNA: TGTGCCAGCAGTTACTCGAGCCTTGAAGCTTTCTTT
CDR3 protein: CASSYSSLEAFF

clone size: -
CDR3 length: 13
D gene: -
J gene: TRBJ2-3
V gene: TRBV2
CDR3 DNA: TGTGCCAGCAGTGAAGCCAACACAGATACGCAGTATTTT
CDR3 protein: CASSEANTDTQYF

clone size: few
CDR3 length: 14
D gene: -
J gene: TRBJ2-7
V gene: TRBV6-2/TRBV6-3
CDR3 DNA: TGTGCCAGCAGTAACTTAATCCTCTCCTACGAGCAGTACTTC
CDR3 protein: CASSNLILSYEQYF

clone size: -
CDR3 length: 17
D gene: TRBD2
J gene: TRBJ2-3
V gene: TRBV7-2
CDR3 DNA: TGTGCCAGCAGCACGAGACTAGCGGGACTTAGCACAGATACGCAGTATTTT
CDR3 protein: CASSTRLAGLSTDTQYF

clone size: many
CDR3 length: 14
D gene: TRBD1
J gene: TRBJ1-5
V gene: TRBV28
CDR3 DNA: TGTGCCAGCCATGGGGACAGTTTTAATCAGCCCCAGCATTTT
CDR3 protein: CASHGDSFNQPQHF

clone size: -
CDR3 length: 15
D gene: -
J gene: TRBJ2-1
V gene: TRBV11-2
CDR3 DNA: TGTGCCAGCAGCTCACTTGTGTGGGGGCCCGATGAGCAGTTCTTC
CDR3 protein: CASSSLVWGPDEQFF

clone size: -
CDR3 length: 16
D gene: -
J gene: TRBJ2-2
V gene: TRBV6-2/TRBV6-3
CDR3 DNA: TGTGCCAGCAGTTCAGGGGCCATATGGGCGACCGGGGAGCTGTTTTTT
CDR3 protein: CASSSGAIWATGELFF

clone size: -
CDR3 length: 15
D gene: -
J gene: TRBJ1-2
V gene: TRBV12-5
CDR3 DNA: TGTGCTAGTGGTTTCGCCGACGGTTTGGCCCATGGCTACACCTTC
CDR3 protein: CASGFADGLAHGYTF

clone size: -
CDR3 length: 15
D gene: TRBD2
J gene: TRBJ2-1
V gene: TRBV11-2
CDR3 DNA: TGTGCCAGCAGCACCCCCGGGACTAGCGACAATGAGCAGTTCTTC
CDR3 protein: CASSTPGTSDNEQFF

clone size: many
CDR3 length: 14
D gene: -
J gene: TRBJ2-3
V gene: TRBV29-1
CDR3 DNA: TGCAGCGTTGAAGGGACAGCTAGCACAGATACGCAGTATTTT
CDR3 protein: CSVEGTASTDTQYF

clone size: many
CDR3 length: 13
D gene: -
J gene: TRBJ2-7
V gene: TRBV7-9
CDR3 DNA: TGTGCCAACCCAAGTTCCTACCTCTACGAGCAGTACTTC
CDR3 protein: CANPSSYLYEQYF

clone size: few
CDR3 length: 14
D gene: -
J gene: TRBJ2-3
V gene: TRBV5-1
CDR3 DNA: TGCGCCAGCAGCTTGATAGGGGGAACAGATACGCAGTATTTT
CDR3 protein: CASSLIGGTDTQYF

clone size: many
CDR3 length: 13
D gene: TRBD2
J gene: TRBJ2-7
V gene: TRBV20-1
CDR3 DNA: TGCAGTGCTAGAGGGACTAGCGGGAGCGAGCAGTACTTC
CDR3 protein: CSARGTSGSEQYF

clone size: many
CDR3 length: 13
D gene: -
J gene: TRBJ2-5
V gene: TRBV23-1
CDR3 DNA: TGCGCCAGCTACCTTGGTACCGCAGAGACCCAGTACTTC
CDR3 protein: CASYLGTAETQYF

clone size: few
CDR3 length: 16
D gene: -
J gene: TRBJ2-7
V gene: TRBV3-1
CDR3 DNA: TGTGCCAGCAGCCCCCGTATTGGGATGATGCCCTACGAGCAGTACTTC
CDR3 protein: CASSPRIGMMPYEQYF

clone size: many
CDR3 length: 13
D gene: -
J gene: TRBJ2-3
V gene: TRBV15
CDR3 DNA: TGTGCCACCAGCAGAGCGCGTGGAGATACGCAGTATTTT
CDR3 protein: CATSRARGDTQYF

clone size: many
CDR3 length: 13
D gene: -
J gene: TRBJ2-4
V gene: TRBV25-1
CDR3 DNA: TGTGCCAGCAGTACCCGGGCCAAAAACATTCAGTACTTC
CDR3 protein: CASSTRAKNIQYF

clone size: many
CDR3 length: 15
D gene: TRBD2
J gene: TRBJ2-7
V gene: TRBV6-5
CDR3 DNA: TGTGCCAGCACCAATAGCGGGAGGTACCCCTACGAGCAGTACTTC
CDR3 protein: CASTNSGRYPYEQYF

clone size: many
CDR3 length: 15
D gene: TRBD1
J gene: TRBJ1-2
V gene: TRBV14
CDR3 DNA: TGTGCCAGCAGCCCACAGGGACAGTGGCTCTATGGCTACACCTTC
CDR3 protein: CASSPQGQWLYGYTF

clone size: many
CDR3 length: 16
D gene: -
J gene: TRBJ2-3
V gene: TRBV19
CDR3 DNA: TGTGCCAGTACCGACATTGGTTGGGGCGCGACAGATACGCAGTATTTT
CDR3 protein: CASTDIGWGATDTQYF

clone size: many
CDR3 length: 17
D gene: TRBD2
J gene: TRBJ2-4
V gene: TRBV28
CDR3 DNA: TGTGCCAGCAGTTTCTCGCGGGGGGGATTGGCCAAAAACATTCAGTACTTC
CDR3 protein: CASSFSRGGLAKNIQYF

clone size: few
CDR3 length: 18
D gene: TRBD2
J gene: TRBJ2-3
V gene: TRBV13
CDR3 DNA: TGTGCCAGCAGCTCCCCCAATCCGCGGGAGACTAGCACAGATACGCAGTATTTT
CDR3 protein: CASSSPNPRETSTDTQYF

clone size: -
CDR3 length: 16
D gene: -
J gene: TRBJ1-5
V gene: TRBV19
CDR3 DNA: TGTGCCAGTAGTATAAGCGAGAGTCAGCCAGATCAGCCCCAGCATTTT
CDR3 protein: CASSISESQPDQPQHF

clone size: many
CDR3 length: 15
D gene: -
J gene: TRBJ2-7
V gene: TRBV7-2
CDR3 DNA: TGTGCCAGCAGGGTGGAAGGCGGGGCCGCCTACGAGCAGTACTTC
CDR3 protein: CASRVEGGAAYEQYF

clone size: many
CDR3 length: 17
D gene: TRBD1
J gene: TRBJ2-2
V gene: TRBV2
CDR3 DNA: TGTGCCAGCAAAGAGATAGGGACAGGGCACGACACCGGGGAGCTGTTTTTT
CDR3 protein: CASKEIGTGHDTGELFF

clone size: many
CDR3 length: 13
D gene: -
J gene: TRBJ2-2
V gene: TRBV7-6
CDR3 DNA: TGTGCCAGCAGCCTGGAAGTGGCCGGGGAGCTGTTTTTT
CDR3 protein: CASSLEVAGELFF

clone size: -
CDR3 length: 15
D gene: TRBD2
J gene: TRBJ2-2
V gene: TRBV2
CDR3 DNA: TGTGCCAGCAGTGGACTAGCGGGGCCACCCGGGGAGCTGTTTTTT
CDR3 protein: CASSGLAGPPGELFF

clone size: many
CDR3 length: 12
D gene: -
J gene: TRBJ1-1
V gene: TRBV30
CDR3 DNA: TGTGCCTGGAGTCCGAGGGAACTTGAAGCTTTCTTT
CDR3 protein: CAWSPRELEAFF

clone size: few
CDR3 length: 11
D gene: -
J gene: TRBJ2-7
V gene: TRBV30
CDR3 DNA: TGTGCCTGGGGCCCATTTGACGAGCAGTACTTC
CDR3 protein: CAWGPFDEQYF

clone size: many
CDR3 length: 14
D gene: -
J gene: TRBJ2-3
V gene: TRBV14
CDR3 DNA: TGTGCCAGCAGCGCCCCGGGGTTGCCCGATACGCAGTATTTT
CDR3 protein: CASSAPGLPDTQYF

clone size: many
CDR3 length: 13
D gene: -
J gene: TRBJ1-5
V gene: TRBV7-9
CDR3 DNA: TGTGCCAGCAGCACAGTTAGCAATCAGCCCCAGCATTTT
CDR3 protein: CASSTVSNQPQHF

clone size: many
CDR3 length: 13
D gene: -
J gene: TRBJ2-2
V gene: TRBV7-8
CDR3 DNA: TGTGCCAGCAGCTTAATGGTCACCGGGGAGCTGTTTTTT
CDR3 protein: CASSLMVTGELFF

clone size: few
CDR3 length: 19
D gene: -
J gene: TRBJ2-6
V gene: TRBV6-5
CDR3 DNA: TGTGCCAGCACCTTACGGGGCTACAGAGGCTCTCCCGGGGCCAACGTCCTGACTTTC
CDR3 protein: CASTLRGYRGSPGANVLTF

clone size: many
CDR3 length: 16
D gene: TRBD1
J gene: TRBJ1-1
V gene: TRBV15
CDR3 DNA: TGTGCCACCAGCCCTGGGACAGGGAGGTTGGACACTGAAGCTTTCTTT
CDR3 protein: CATSPGTGRLDTEAFF

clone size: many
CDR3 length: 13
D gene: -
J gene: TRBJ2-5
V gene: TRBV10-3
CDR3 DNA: TGTGCCATCAGTGACGAAGTCCAAGAGACCCAGTACTTC
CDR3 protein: CAISDEVQETQYF

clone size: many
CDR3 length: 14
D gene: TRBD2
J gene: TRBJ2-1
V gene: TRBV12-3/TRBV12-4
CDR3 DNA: TGTGCCAGCAGTTTTGCTAGCGGGGTCAATGAGCAGTTCTTC
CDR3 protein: CASSFASGVNEQFF

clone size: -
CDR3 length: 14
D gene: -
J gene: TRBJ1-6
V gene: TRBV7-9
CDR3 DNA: TGTGCCAGCAGCCACCCCAGACCTAATTCACCCCTCCACTTT
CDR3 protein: CASSHPRPNSPLHF